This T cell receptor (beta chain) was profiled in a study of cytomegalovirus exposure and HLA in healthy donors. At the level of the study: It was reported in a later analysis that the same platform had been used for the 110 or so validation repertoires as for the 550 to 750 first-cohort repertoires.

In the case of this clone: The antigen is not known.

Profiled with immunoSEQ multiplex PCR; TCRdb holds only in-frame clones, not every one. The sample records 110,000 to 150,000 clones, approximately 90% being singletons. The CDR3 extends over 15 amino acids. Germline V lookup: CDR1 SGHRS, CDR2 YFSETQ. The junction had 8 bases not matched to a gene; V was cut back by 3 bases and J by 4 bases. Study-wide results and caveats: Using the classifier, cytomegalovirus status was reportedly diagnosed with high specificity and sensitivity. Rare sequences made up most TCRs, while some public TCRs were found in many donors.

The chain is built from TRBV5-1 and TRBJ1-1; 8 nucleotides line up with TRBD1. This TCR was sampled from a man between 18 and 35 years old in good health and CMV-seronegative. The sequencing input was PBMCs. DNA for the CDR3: TGCGCCAGCAGCTGGGGGGGACAGGTTGGCACTGAAGCTTTCTTT. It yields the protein CASSWGGQVGTEAFF. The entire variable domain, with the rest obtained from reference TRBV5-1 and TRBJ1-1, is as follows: KAGVTQTPRYLIKTRGQQVTLSCSPISGHRSVSWYQQTPGQGLQFLFEYFSETQRNKGNFPGRFSGRQFSNSRSEMNVSTLELGDSALYLCASSWGGQVGTEAFFGQGTRLTVV.